These T cell receptor beta chains were read from a single sample in a study of monozygotic twins with inflammatory bowel disease. TCRdb re-called the 5' RACE reads; every CDR3 protein appears as one record, without DNA. The sample data list around 450,000 distinct CDR3 sequences. Sequencing input: blood. The receptors derive from a human donor with ulcerative colitis or Crohn's disease, or a healthy co-twin of an affected twin (not recorded which). The CDR3 runs from the conserved cysteine through the conserved F or W.

TRBV12-3/TRBV12-4	TRBJ1-3	CASSFRPSMPGAIYF
TRBV12-3/TRBV12-4	TRBJ1-3	CASSLPISGNTIYF
TRBV27	TRBJ2-7	CASSAGQLVSYEQYF
TRBV18	TRBJ1-1	CASSPGQGRAEAFF
TRBV3-1	TRBJ2-7	CASSQERTGGALEQYF
TRBV7-9	TRBJ2-7	CASNTGGGPYEQYF
TRBV19	TRBJ1-5	CASSIVGLNQPQHF
TRBV6-1	TRBJ2-7	CASKDGVAGFNEQYF
TRBV4-1	TRBJ2-2	CASSHGTGPNTGELFF
TRBV2	TRBJ1-1	CASSDRSTALNTEAFF
TRBV3-1	TRBJ2-7	CASSPSRRYEQYF
TRBV12-3/TRBV12-4	TRBJ2-5	CASSLRGLGETQYF
TRBV7-2	TRBJ2-5	CASSLAGAQETQYF
TRBV30	TRBJ2-4	CAWSAGGAGGSFSYIQYF
TRBV6-5	TRBJ2-7	CASSFDRETYEQYF
TRBV7-6	TRBJ2-5	CASSLLGGETGETQYF
TRBV6-2/TRBV6-3	TRBJ2-7	CASRGTGYYEQYF
TRBV11-2	TRBJ2-5	CASSTTSGETQYF
TRBV5-4	TRBJ1-2	CASSSLYDGYTF
TRBV6-1	TRBJ1-1	CASSELMVVRTEAFF
TRBV20-1	TRBJ2-2	CSADDRGLTGELFF
TRBV27	TRBJ2-1	CASSFFGLAGSEQFF
TRBV12-3/TRBV12-4	TRBJ1-1	CASSSTPSNTEAFF
TRBV18	TRBJ2-2	CASSPPTARANTGELFF
TRBV6-2/TRBV6-3	TRBJ1-5	CASRDSIEHPQHF
TRBV7-9	TRBJ2-5	CASSVDQETQYF
TRBV30	TRBJ2-1	CAWSQAGGTEQFF
TRBV18	TRBJ1-2	CASSPMSDFYESYTF
TRBV5-1	TRBJ1-5	CASSLEGQGGQPQHF